These 21 T cell receptor beta chains were sequenced from one sample in a study of T cell responses to AZD1222 COVID-19 vaccine. Produced via immunoSEQ multiplex PCR; TCRdb's table is partial and in-frame only. The table lists approximately 92,000 clones, 70% to 90% of them singletons, with under 3.5% in the top ten. The sample consisted of peripheral blood, taken on day 0 of AZD1222 vaccination. The receptors were gathered from an adult in good health.

This chain connects TRBV19 to TRBJ1-1; no firm D call. The CDR3 covers 15 residues. Trimming cost V 1 base and J 1 base, with 10 bases left between them. CDR1 is LNHDA and CDR2 is SQIVND in the germline V gene (reference sequence). DNA of the CDR3: TGTGCCAGTAGTATAGGACCGGGTTCGAACACTGAAGCTTTCTTT. Translating it yields CASSIGPGSNTEAFF.

V usage is TRBV6-5 and J usage is TRBJ2-2; D not resolved. The CDR3 extends over 13 amino acids. Trimming left V 6 bases short and J 0 bases short, with 5 bases between. From germline, CDR1 is MNHEY and CDR2 SVGAGI. CDR3 sequence reads: CASRQANTGELFF. CDR3 nucleotide sequence: TGTGCCAGCAGGCAGGCGAACACCGGGGAGCTGTTTTTT.

As concerns this clone: At one end, the junction sequence differs from germline, possibly due to a read error. Written as DNA, the CDR3 is TGTGCCAGCAGCCTGGGGACAGGGCGCCTCACTGAAGCTTTCTTT. Its protein is CASSLGTGRLTEAFF. This rearrangement joins TRBV5-1 to TRBJ1-1, with 9 bases matching TRBD1. The CDR3 sequence is 15 residues long. CDR1 SGHRS and CDR2 YFSETQ come from the germline V gene.

The gene calls are TRBV7-2 and TRBJ2-5, with TRBD2 matching over 10 bases. The CDR3 runs 15 residues. V lost 1 base to trimming and J lost 11 bases; unmatched junction nucleotides: 10. Germline V gene data show CDR1 as SGHTA and CDR2 as FQGNSA. The CDR3, as DNA: TGTGCCAGCAGCTTAGATAGGCTAGCGGGGGCCCGTCAGTACTTC. It translates to CASSLDRLAGARQYF.

The rearrangement joins TRBV5-8 to TRBJ1-2; TRBD1 is a possible D gene (6 bases). The CDR3 extends over 15 amino acids. V lost 0 bases and J 7 bases, leaving 16 bases between the germline ends. Germline V gene data show CDR1 as SGHTS and CDR2 as YDEGEE. Here the CDR3 reads CASSLAVRGASGYTF. The CDR3 coding sequence is TGTGCCAGCAGCTTGGCTGTGAGGGGGGCTTCTGGCTACACCTTC.

The chain is built from TRBV12-5 and TRBJ2-1; 10 positions agree with TRBD2. This CDR3 is 21 amino acids long. Per germline, CDR1 LGHNT and CDR2 FRNRAP. V shed 4 bases and J 4 bases; nucleotides not matched to a gene: 22. The CDR3 loop is CASGSLPLAGGPWGGYNEQFF. The DNA of the CDR3 is TGTGCTAGTGGTTCCCTCCCCTTAGCGGGAGGTCCGTGGGGGGGTTACAATGAGCAGTTCTTC.

The V and J genes are TRBV5-8 and TRBJ2-2; D perhaps matches TRBD1 (5 bases). CDR1 is SGHTS and CDR2 is YDEGEE in the germline V gene. V lost 4 bases, J lost 5 bases, and 15 bases lay in between. CDR3 length: 15 amino acids. The CDR3 region is CASSPRAGQTGELFF. The CDR3 bases are TGTGCCAGCAGCCCCAGGGCAGGGCAGACCGGGGAGCTGTTTTTT.

The chain employs TRBV27 and TRBJ1-1; TRBD1 matches 8 bases. The J segment lost 11 bases and the V segment lost 8 bases, leaving 10 bases of the junction unmatched. Per germline, CDR1 MNHEY and CDR2 SMNVEV (reference sequence). The CDR3 consists of 12 residues. CDR3 sequence: CASGRTGRRAFF. For the CDR3, the DNA is TGTGCCAGCGGGAGGACAGGGCGAAGGGCTTTCTTT.

The chain is built from TRBV5-1 and TRBJ2-5; D unclear. Trimming removed 4 bases from V and 4 bases from J, with 8 bases in between. The germline CDR1 and CDR2 sequences are SGHRS and YFSETQ. There are 12 residues in the CDR3. The CDR3 DNA reads as TGCGCCAGCAGCGTTATGAGAGAGACCCAGTACTTC. Translating it yields CASSVMRETQYF. The variable domain in full, completed from reference TRBV5-1 and TRBJ2-5, reads KAGVTQTPRYLIKTRGQQVTLSCSPISGHRSVSWYQQTPGQGLQFLFEYFSETQRNKGNFPGRFSGRQFSNSRSEMNVSTLELGDSALYLCASSVMRETQYFGPGTRLLVL.

This rearrangement joins TRBV15 to TRBJ1-6, with no clear D. Per the germline V gene, CDR1 is LNHNV and CDR2 is YYDKDF (reference sequence). The CDR3 has 15 residues. V lost 0 bases to trimming and J lost 7 bases, with 10 bases between them. The CDR3 region is CATSREMGGNSPLHF. The CDR3 bases are TGTGCCACCAGCAGAGAGATGGGCGGGAATTCACCCCTCCACTTT.

The sample holds one count of this clone. This chain links TRBV12-5 with TRBJ2-5, with 11 bases aligning to TRBD2. This CDR3 has 16 amino acids. Germline trimming cut 9 bases from V and 7 bases from J; bases unmatched to any gene: 16. Germline V CDR1 and CDR2: LGHNT, FRNRAP. CDR3 nucleotides: TGTGCTAGCCAACTTGCCCCTAGCGGGGGGTTTGGGACCCAGTACTTC. It codes for CASQLAPSGGFGTQYF.

This chain uses TRBV19 with TRBJ1-2, with 10 bases fitting TRBD1. V dropped 5 bases and J dropped 10; count of bases not matched to a gene: 10. This CDR3 is built from 14 residues. The germline CDR1 and CDR2 sequences are LNHDA and SQIVND (reference sequence). This chain's CDR3 is CASSLRQGATSYTF. The CDR3 DNA reads TGTGCCAGTAGTCTTCGACAGGGGGCAACCTCCTACACCTTC.

In its sample, this clone was seen a few times. The genes are TRBV15 and TRBJ1-5, with D perhaps TRBD1 (5 bases). Germline V gives CDR1 LNHNV, CDR2 YYDKDF (reference sequence). The CDR3 totals 15 residues. V shed 0 bases and J shed 3 bases, with 9 bases lying between them. CDR3 amino acids: CATSRDQGFNQPQHF. CDR3 nucleotide sequence: TGTGCCACCAGCAGAGATCAGGGTTTCAATCAGCCCCAGCATTTT.

The CDR3 nucleotides read TGCAGCGTTCCGACTCTACTACGTGAGAGCACAGATACGCAGTATTTT. This encodes CSVPTLLRESTDTQYF. The chain employs TRBV29-1 and TRBJ2-3; D unresolved. Trimming stripped 5 bases from V and 0 bases from J, with 18 bases between. This CDR3 comprises 16 residues. Germline values: CDR1 SQVTM, CDR2 ANQGSEA.

This clone turned up a few times. This rearrangement joins TRBV7-2 to TRBJ1-4; D ambiguous. Looked up from germline, CDR1 is SGHTA and CDR2 is FQGNSA. This CDR3 contains 14 residues. Trimming removed 7 bases from V and 4 bases from J, with 13 bases in between. CDR3 nucleotide sequence: TGTGCCAGCACCGCGGGCCCCGGTAATGAAAAACTGTTTTTT. This gives the protein CASTAGPGNEKLFF. Looking up the rest from reference TRBV7-2 and TRBJ1-4 gives the full variable domain: GAGVSQSPSNKVTEKGKDVELRCDPISGHTALYWYRQSLGQGLEFLIYFQGNSAPDKSGLPSDRFSAERTGGSVSTLTIQRTQQEDSAVYLCASTAGPGNEKLFFGSGTQLSVL.

V and J are TRBV27 and TRBJ1-2; no definite D call. V gave up 6 bases and J gave up 4 bases, with 6 bases separating them. Germline V CDR1 and CDR2: MNHEY, SMNVEV (reference sequence). The CDR3 length is 11 residues. For the CDR3, the DNA is TGTGCCAGCAGCCGAGGCTATGGCTACACCTTC. Amino acids: CASSRGYGYTF.

This clone was seen once. The CDR3 is CASSPGGLARNNEQFF. The CDR3 nucleotides read TGCGCCAGCAGTCCGGGTGGTCTAGCGAGGAACAATGAGCAGTTCTTC. This chain uses TRBV10-2 with TRBJ2-1; tentative D call: TRBD2 (6 bases). This CDR3 contains 16 residues. The germline V and J ends were trimmed by 5 bases and 5 bases, with 19 bases remaining between them. Per germline, CDR1 WSHSY and CDR2 SAAADI.

The CDR3 region has the DNA TGTGCCAGCCGGAGGGGGGATCAGCCCCAGCATTTT. Translation gives CASRRGDQPQHF. This chain uses TRBV27 with TRBJ1-5; the D gene is possibly TRBD1 (6 bases). Trimming took 8 bases from V and 5 from J, leaving 10 bases between them. The CDR3 runs to 12 residues. Germline lookup yields CDR1 MNHEY and CDR2 SMNVEV (reference sequence).

The rearrangement uses TRBV5-4 and TRBJ2-1; 14 positions match TRBD2. The V and J ends lost 4 bases and 7 bases, in that order; junction bases with no gene match: 7. The CDR3 runs 16 residues. Germline V gives CDR1 SGHNT, CDR2 YYREEE (reference sequence). CDR3 coding DNA: TGTGCCAGCAGCACCCGGACTAGCGGGAGGTTGAATGAGCAGTTCTTC. It translates to CASSTRTSGRLNEQFF.

The chain couples TRBV6-2 or TRBV6-3 to TRBJ2-5; D could derive from TRBD1 or TRBD2 (5 bases each). CDR3 length: 13 amino acids. V lost 5 bases, J lost 5 bases, and 12 bases lay in between. Germline V lookup: CDR1 MNHEY, CDR2 SVGEGT. Here the CDR3 DNA reads TGTGCCAGCAGTGGGACCGCGGAGGAGACCCAGTACTTC. Translation: CASSGTAEETQYF.

V usage is TRBV7-9 and J usage is TRBJ1-6; tentatively, D is TRBD1 (5 bases). CDR1 is SEHNR and CDR2 is FQNEAQ in the germline V gene (reference sequence). This CDR3 is 13 amino acids long. The V end was cut by 5 bases, the J end by 6 bases, with 8 bases between. The chain's CDR3 is CASSEGSNSPLHF. Written as DNA, the CDR3 is TGTGCCAGCAGCGAGGGGAGTAATTCACCCCTCCACTTT.